The subject of this entry is one T cell receptor (beta chain). The sample originates from a study of blood T cell repertoires in COVID-19. Study in general: Spain, Italy and the United States supplied samples that represented acute and convalescent COVID-19. Nucleic acid was either cDNA or gDNA, and it came from T cells, B-cell-depleted T cells, or PBMCs.

Trimming removed 5 bases from V and 0 bases from J; junction bases left unmatched: 8. This CDR3 has 17 residues. Germline V gene sequence: CDR1 LNHDA, CDR2 SQIVND (reference sequence). Under the authors' procedure: Amplification of reference gene primers was used by the study to estimate nucleated cell counts. Libraries were prepared by immunoSEQ multiplex PCR; TCRdb keeps only in-frame clonotypes and omits some of them. V and J calls and clone size come straight from that table; D and trimming were deduced from the DNA. This table has under 170,000 clones, roughly 85% appearing once. Source material: peripheral blood. This clonotype was obtained from a man in his sixties or seventies with acute or convalescent COVID-19. This chain uses TRBV19 with TRBJ2-3; 10 bases match TRBD2. In DNA form, the CDR3 reads TGTGCCAGTAGTCTACTAGCGGGACTTACTAGCACAGATACGCAGTATTTT. It specifies CASSLLAGLTSTDTQYF. The full variable domain, rest sourced from reference TRBV19 and TRBJ2-3, is DGGITQSPKYLFRKEGQNVTLSCEQNLNHDAMYWYRQDPGQGLRLIYYSQIVNDFQKGDIAEGYSVSREKKESFPLTVTSAQKNPTAFYLCASSLLAGLTSTDTQYFGPGTRLTVL.